The 12 T cell receptor beta chains below all came from one sample that was sequenced in a study of CD8 T cells in ankylosing spondylitis. Whole-study findings and limits: What appeared characteristic of ankylosing spondylitis blood was a TCR beta motif of several highly homologous variants.

These TCRs' antigens remain unknown. TCRdb ran MiXCR on the 5' RACE reads and lists one entry per CDR3 protein. The sample yields hundreds of thousands of distinct CDR3 sequences, 10% to 15% seen once. The sample comprised blood, either unsorted or a sorted T cell fraction (not recorded which). The receptors come from a male donor with ankylosing spondylitis.

In its sample, this clonotype was seen many times. The chain employs TRBV11-2 and TRBJ1-2; a weak D match, TRBD1 (6 bases). Per the germline V gene, CDR1 is SGHAT and CDR2 is FQNNGV. The CDR3 extends over 13 amino acids. V was trimmed by 5 bases and J by 5 bases, leaving 12 bases between them. CDR3 loop: CASSPGGPYGYTF. Written as DNA, the CDR3 is TGTGCCAGCAGCCCCGGGGGGCCGTATGGCTACACCTTC.

In this sample, this clonotype turned up many times. This chain links TRBV9 with TRBJ2-5, with D possibly being TRBD2 (5 bases). Trimming removed 0 bases at V and 5 bases at J, with 14 bases between. CDR1 SGDLS and CDR2 YYNGEE come from the germline V gene. The CDR3 is made up of 15 amino acids. The CDR3: CASSVGREVIETQYF. CDR3 DNA: TGTGCCAGCAGCGTAGGCCGGGAAGTCATTGAGACCCAGTACTTC.

This clonotype appeared a few times. The V call is TRBV5-5, the J call TRBJ1-1; D is undetermined. The CDR3 extends over 16 amino acids. Germline CDR1 and CDR2: SGHKS and YYEKEE (reference sequence). The germline V and J ends were trimmed by 3 bases and 4 bases, with 19 bases remaining between them. For the CDR3, the DNA is TGTGCCAGCAGCTCCCTGGTTGAAGGGCTTGGCACTGAAGCTTTCTTT. Amino acid sequence: CASSSLVEGLGTEAFF.

The V call is TRBV7-9, the J call TRBJ2-7; a weak D match, TRBD1 (6 bases). With 1 base removed from V and 4 bases from J, the gap between germline ends came to 8 bases. CDR3 length equals 13 residues. CDR1 is SEHNR and CDR2 is FQNEAQ in the germline V gene (reference sequence). The CDR3: CASSLVTGYEQYF. The CDR3 DNA is TGTGCCAGCAGCTTAGTCACAGGGTACGAGCAGTACTTC.

This clonotype showed up just a few times. This chain joins TRBV12-3 or TRBV12-4 and TRBJ2-5, with TRBD1 identical over 7 bases. After removal of 5 bases from V and 1 base from J, the junction contained 10 bases not matched to a gene. The CDR3 totals 16 residues. Written as DNA, the CDR3 is TGTGCCAGCAGTCCAACAGGGGTAGTAGGCCAAGAGACCCAGTACTTC. This encodes CASSPTGVVGQETQYF.

This chain links TRBV5-1 with TRBJ1-4; no clear D. CDR3 size: 13 residues. Germline CDR1 reads SGHRS; CDR2 reads YFSETQ. The V gene lost 5 bases and the J gene lost 5 bases, with 10 bases spanning the gap. The CDR3 reads CASRRESNEKLFF. The CDR3 DNA is TGCGCCAGCAGAAGGGAATCGAATGAAAAACTGTTTTTT.

This chain links TRBV19 with TRBJ2-1; 7 positions match TRBD1. Germline lookup yields CDR1 LNHDA and CDR2 SQIVND (reference sequence). The CDR3 covers 14 residues. V dropped 7 bases and J dropped 6; count of bases not matched to a gene: 9. CDR3 nucleotide sequence: TGTGCCAGTACCACGGGACAGTTGGTCAATGAGCAGTTCTTC. It encodes CASTTGQLVNEQFF.

This clonotype was seen ten or more times. The CDR3 DNA reads TGTGCCAGCAGTTTGTACTACCTTTCCTACGAGCAGTACTTC. It codes for CASSLYYLSYEQYF. The rearrangement joins TRBV27 to TRBJ2-7; D unclear. This CDR3 region has 14 residues. The ends were cut back, 3 bases at V and 1 base at J, with 10 bases in the middle. Germline V CDR1 and CDR2: MNHEY, SMNVEV (reference sequence).

The chain combines TRBV7-8 with TRBJ1-1, with a tentative D call TRBD1 (5 bases). The germline V gene has CDR1 SGHVS and CDR2 FQNEAQ. Trimming left V 5 bases short and J 7 bases short, with 11 bases between. CDR3 length: 12 residues. In nucleotides, the CDR3 is TGTGCCAGCAGCCCAGGACACTTTGAAGCTTTCTTT. It specifies CASSPGHFEAFF. Variable domain in full (rest from reference TRBV7-8 and TRBJ1-1): GAGVSQSPRYKVAKRGQDVALRCDPISGHVSLFWYQQALGQGPEFLTYFQNEAQLDKSGLPSDRFFAERPEGSVSTLKIQRTQQEDSAVYLCASSPGHFEAFFGQGTRLTVV.

The chain combines TRBV20-1 with TRBJ2-5; 10 nucleotides match TRBD2. Germline V gene data show CDR1 as DFQATT and CDR2 as SNEGSKA (reference sequence). The CDR3 spans 14 residues. Losses at the gene ends were 6 bases for V and 2 bases for J; bases not matched to a gene: 6. CDR3 region: CSAPAGGKQETQYF. CDR3 nucleotide sequence: TGCAGTGCCCCAGCGGGAGGGAAGCAAGAGACCCAGTACTTC.

The sample holds many counts of this clonotype. The chain uses TRBV29-1 and TRBJ1-4, with unresolved D. Per germline, CDR1 SQVTM and CDR2 ANQGSEA. The CDR3 is 11 residues long. V lost 1 base to trimming and J lost 7 bases, with 4 bases between them. The CDR3 DNA reads TGCAGCGTTGAAGTGGGTGAAAAACTGTTTTTT. This translates into CSVEVGEKLFF.

This rearrangement joins TRBV20-1 to TRBJ2-3; 14 bases fit TRBD2. V trimming: 3 bases; J trimming: 4 bases; junction bases outside the gene matches: 6. CDR1 DFQATT and CDR2 SNEGSKA come from the germline V gene (reference sequence). This CDR3 has 16 amino acids. The CDR3 spells CSASMGLAGVADTQYF. Here the CDR3 DNA reads TGCAGTGCTAGCATGGGACTAGCGGGAGTTGCAGATACGCAGTATTTT.